The 19 T cell receptor beta chains in this list originate from one sample, sequenced in a study of blood T cell repertoires in COVID-19. Clones were read by immunoSEQ multiplex PCR, and TCRdb kept only the in-frame ones, dropping some. The table has 300,000 to 400,000 clones, 90% to 95% seen once. The specimen sequenced was PBMCs or T cells enriched from blood (not recorded which). The receptors stem from a woman aged 30 to 39 who had been exposed to COVID-19.

This clone was seen only once. The chain has TRBV2 and TRBJ1-5; TRBD1 matches at 7 bases. CDR3 length equals 18 residues. The V segment lost 5 bases and the J segment 0 bases; nucleotides outside the gene matches: 13. CDR1 and CDR2 (germline): SNHLY, FYNNEI. The CDR3 coding sequence is TGTGCCAGCAGTAAGAGAAAGGCAGGGGGGTTTAGCAATCAGCCCCAGCATTTT. This codes for CASSKRKAGGFSNQPQHF.

V and J are TRBV27 and TRBJ2-3, with 7 bases matching TRBD1. Germline values: CDR1 MNHEY, CDR2 SMNVEV (reference sequence). After removal of 5 bases from V and 6 bases from J, the junction contained 20 bases not matched to a gene. The CDR3 contains 18 residues. Here the CDR3 DNA reads TGTGCCAGCAGTCCATTCGACAGGGTGTCGTTGGACGGGGATACGCAGTATTTT. Residues: CASSPFDRVSLDGDTQYF.

This clone showed up just once. This chain joins TRBV9 and TRBJ1-1; weak D call: TRBD1 (5 bases). Trimming shortened V by 1 base and J by 4 bases, and 11 bases separated the two germline ends. This CDR3 has 14 residues. Looked up from germline, CDR1 is SGDLS and CDR2 is YYNGEE. CDR3 residues: CASSVLGGTTEAFF. Written as DNA, the CDR3 is TGTGCCAGCAGCGTATTGGGGGGAACCACTGAAGCTTTCTTT.

This chain uses TRBV9 with TRBJ2-3; 7 bases fit TRBD1. From germline, CDR1 is SGDLS and CDR2 YYNGEE. The ends lost 3 bases at V and 5 bases at J; junction bases unmatched: 6. This CDR3 contains 14 residues. DNA for the CDR3: TGTGCCAGCAGCGAAACAGGGGATGGAGATACGCAGTATTTT. Translation gives CASSETGDGDTQYF.

The rearrangement uses TRBV3-1 (or the pseudogene TRBV3-2) and TRBJ2-3; 7 bases fit TRBD2. Germline V gene lookup returns CDR1 LGHDT and CDR2 YNNKEL (reference sequence). The CDR3 is made up of 16 amino acids. The trim removed 1 base at V and 1 base at J, leaving 5 bases unmatched. The CDR3 is CASSQVGGRGTDTQYF. The CDR3 nucleotides read TGTGCCAGCAGCCAAGTGGGGGGGAGGGGCACAGATACGCAGTATTTT.

The chain uses TRBV5-1 and TRBJ2-7, with TRBD1 identical over 7 bases. V lost 1 base to trimming and J lost 2 bases; unmatched junction nucleotides: 6. Germline lookup yields CDR1 SGHRS and CDR2 YFSETQ. CDR3 length equals 15 residues. Written as DNA, the CDR3 is TGCGCCAGCAGCTTGAAGACAGGGAATGCCTACGAGCAGTACTTC. Amino acids: CASSLKTGNAYEQYF.

The J gene is TRBJ2-6, the V gene TRBV6-5, with D possibly being TRBD1 (6 bases). Germline-derived CDR1 and CDR2 are MNHEY and SVGAGI. The CDR3 loop spans 14 amino acids. V dropped 8 bases and J dropped 2 bases, with 10 bases sitting between them. In DNA, the CDR3 is TGTGCCAGCGAACAGGGCGCTGGGGCCAACGTCCTGACTTTC. This encodes CASEQGAGANVLTF.

The gene calls are TRBV5-6 and TRBJ1-4; 7 bases agree with TRBD1. Germline V gene lookup returns CDR1 SGHDT and CDR2 YYEEEE. The CDR3 has 16 amino acids. Trimming removed 4 bases from V and 4 bases from J; junction bases left unmatched: 10. The CDR3 sequence: CASSPDRDRHNEKLFF. The DNA of the CDR3 is TGTGCCAGCAGCCCCGACCGGGACAGACATAATGAAAAACTGTTTTTT.

This clone was detected only a few times. The genes are TRBV7-6 and TRBJ1-2, with TRBD1 matching over 9 bases. The CDR3 runs 15 residues. The germline V gene has CDR1 SGHVS and CDR2 FNYEAQ. The junction had 6 bases not matched to a gene; V was cut back by 3 bases and J by 4 bases. CDR3 nucleotides: TGTGCCAGCAGCTTGGACAGGGGATTCAGCTATGGCTACACCTTC. Amino acid sequence: CASSLDRGFSYGYTF.

This chain connects TRBV19 to TRBJ2-7; 7 bases fit TRBD2. This CDR3 is 13 amino acids long. Unmatched junction bases numbered 5, after V lost 6 bases and J lost 3 bases. CDR1 is LNHDA and CDR2 is SQIVND in the germline V gene (reference sequence). The chain's CDR3 is CASSGPGGYEQYF. CDR3 coding DNA: TGTGCCAGTAGCGGCCCGGGAGGCTACGAGCAGTACTTC.

The V and J genes are TRBV9 and TRBJ1-1; possibly TRBD1 for D (6 bases). CDR3 length: 14 residues. Germline CDR1 reads SGDLS; CDR2 reads YYNGEE. Deletions cut 0 bases from V and 2 bases from J, with 8 bases between. In nucleotides, the CDR3 is TGTGCCAGCAGCGTAGAACAGGGTAACACTGAAGCTTTCTTT. The encoded protein is CASSVEQGNTEAFF.

The V and J genes are TRBV15 and TRBJ1-3; no reliable D call. V was cut by 4 bases and J by 0 bases, with 13 bases left in between. The CDR3 has 16 amino acids. The germline V gene encodes CDR1 LNHNV and CDR2 YYDKDF (reference sequence). The CDR3 nucleotides are TGTGCCACCAGCACCTTCGACACGACCTCTGGAAACACCATATATTTT. The encoded protein is CATSTFDTTSGNTIYF.

The chain employs TRBV7-2 and TRBJ2-1; 15 bases align to TRBD2. The trim removed 5 bases at V and 6 bases at J, leaving 5 bases unmatched. The CDR3 runs 16 residues. Germline assignment: CDR1 SGHTA and CDR2 FQGNSA. The CDR3 protein is CASSLRTSGGANEQFF. CDR3 in DNA: TGTGCCAGCAGCCTCCGGACTAGCGGGGGGGCCAATGAGCAGTTCTTC. Supplemented by reference TRBV7-2 and TRBJ2-1, the full variable domain reads GAGVSQSPSNKVTEKGKDVELRCDPISGHTALYWYRQSLGQGLEFLIYFQGNSAPDKSGLPSDRFSAERTGGSVSTLTIQRTQQEDSAVYLCASSLRTSGGANEQFFGPGTRLTVL.

The rearrangement joins TRBV11-2 to TRBJ1-1, with 11 bases matching TRBD1. The CDR3 loop spans 15 amino acids. With V trimmed by 4 bases and J by 4 bases, 5 bases remained unmatched. The germline V gene has CDR1 SGHAT and CDR2 FQNNGV. The DNA for the CDR3 is TGTGCCAGCAGCTCGCCGGGACAGGGGGTCACTGAAGCTTTCTTT. It translates to CASSSPGQGVTEAFF.

The CDR3 loop is CASSEVGVREQYF. The CDR3 coding sequence is TGTGCCAGCAGTGAAGTAGGGGTGAGAGAGCAGTACTTC. This chain links TRBV2 with TRBJ2-7; tentatively, D is TRBD1 (5 bases). Germline values: CDR1 SNHLY, CDR2 FYNNEI. V shed 1 base and J shed 7 bases, with 11 bases lying between them. This CDR3 spans 13 amino acids.

CDR3: CASKIPGTSYSNQPQHF. DNA for the CDR3: TGTGCCAGCAAAATCCCAGGGACTTCCTATAGCAATCAGCCCCAGCATTTT. The J gene is TRBJ1-5, the V gene TRBV28; maybe TRBD1 (5 bases). The CDR3 is 17 amino acids. V was clipped by 7 bases and J by 0 bases, with 19 bases between them. The germline CDR1 and CDR2 sequences are MDHEN and SYDVKM. The variable domain in full, with the rest retrieved from reference TRBV28 and TRBJ1-5, is DVKVTQSSRYLVKRTGEKVFLECVQDMDHENMFWYRQDPGLGLRLIYFSYDVKMKEKGDIPEGYSVSREKKERFSLILESASTNQTSMYLCASKIPGTSYSNQPQHFGDGTRLSIL.

This clone was detected once. The rearrangement links TRBV7-2 to TRBJ1-1; TRBD1 matches 7 bases. The V gene end was trimmed by 2 bases and the J gene end by 7 bases; junction bases not matched to a gene: 7. There are 14 residues in the CDR3. Germline CDR1 SGHTA, CDR2 FQGNSA. Written as DNA, the CDR3 is TGTGCCAGCAGCTTAACAGGGACAGCCATTGAAGCTTTCTTT. It is translated as CASSLTGTAIEAFF.

This chain joins TRBV6-5 and TRBJ2-2, with a possible D match to TRBD1 (5 bases). Trimming cost V 6 bases and J 0 bases, with 11 bases left between them. This CDR3 is 15 amino acids long. Per the germline V gene, CDR1 is MNHEY and CDR2 is SVGAGI. The CDR3 spells CASSSLTANTGELFF. CDR3 nucleotides: TGTGCCAGCAGCTCCCTGACAGCGAACACCGGGGAGCTGTTTTTT.

The gene calls are TRBV5-1 and TRBJ1-2, with D unresolved. V lost 4 bases, J lost 7 bases, and 17 bases lay in between. This CDR3 is 14 amino acids long. Germline loops: CDR1 SGHRS, CDR2 YFSETQ. This CDR3 is CASSLQTDSIGYTF. The CDR3 DNA is TGCGCCAGCAGCCTACAGACCGATAGTATTGGCTACACCTTC.